A selection of T cell receptor beta chains follows, all from one sample in a study of blood T cell repertoires in COVID-19. Sequencing used immunoSEQ multiplex PCR; TCRdb keeps in-frame clones, though not all of them. The sample yields about 88,000 clones, about 90% seen once. Sequences were obtained from peripheral blood. These receptors were collected from a male donor with acute or convalescent COVID-19. The CDR3 runs from the conserved cysteine through the conserved F or W. The order of the fields is clone size, J gene, D gene, V gene, CDR3 DNA, CDR3 protein. A D gene is named only where the DNA matches it firmly. Not all rows give a size; the values are once, few, many and, for expanded clones, a class.

>.|TRBJ2-3|.|TRBV9
TGTGCCAGCAGCGTAGAACAGGGTGGCACAGATACGCAGTATTTT
CASSVEQGGTDTQYF
>once|TRBJ1-4|TRBD1|TRBV6-6
TGTGCCAGCAGTTCCGGACAGGTGGGGGGTGAAAAACTGTTTTTT
CASSSGQVGGEKLFF
>once|TRBJ1-5|.|TRBV19
TGTGCCAGTAGTATGGGGGCAGGGACTCAGCCCCAGCATTTT
CASSMGAGTQPQHF
>.|TRBJ1-5|.|TRBV4-1
TGCGCCAGCAGCGACACCGACACAGGGAGTCAGCCCCAGCATTTT
CASSDTDTGSQPQHF
>.|TRBJ1-3|.|TRBV4-1
TGCGCCAGCAGCCAAGTCGTCGGACTCTCAAACACCATATATTTT
CASSQVVGLSNTIYF
>.|TRBJ1-6|TRBD1|TRBV30
TGTGCCTGGACCCCCGGGACAGGGGTTTCACCCCTCCACTTT
CAWTPGTGVSPLHF
>.|TRBJ2-1|TRBD1|TRBV10-3
TGTGCCGTCGACACAGGGGGTACTTACAATGAGCAGTTCTTC
CAVDTGGTYNEQFF
>once|TRBJ2-7|TRBD1|TRBV30
TGTGCCTGGAGTACAGGGGTAGCCGAGCAGTACTTC
CAWSTGVAEQYF
>few|TRBJ2-7|TRBD2|TRBV9
TGTGCCAGCAGCCCTCAGCCGGGGGGTGGGCAGTACTTC
CASSPQPGGGQYF
>few|TRBJ1-5|.|TRBV5-1
TGCGCCAGCAGCTTGGGTGGGGAGCAGCAGCCCCAGCATTTT
CASSLGGEQQPQHF
>few|TRBJ1-6|.|TRBV4-1
TGCGCCAGCAGTTACGACAGCCTAAATTCACCCCTCCACTTT
CASSYDSLNSPLHF
>once|TRBJ2-1|TRBD2|TRBV7-3
TGTGCCAGCAGCTTAATGGGCAGCGGGGGCTCCTACAATGAGCAGTTCTTC
CASSLMGSGGSYNEQFF
>once|TRBJ1-1|TRBD1|TRBV2
TGTGCCAGCAGGCAAACAGGGGGCACTGAAGCTTTCTTT
CASRQTGGTEAFF
>.|TRBJ1-6|TRBD1|TRBV11-2
TGTGCCAGCAGCCCGACGACAGGGCCCGGTTCACCCCTCCACTTT
CASSPTTGPGSPLHF
>.|TRBJ2-1|.|TRBV30
TGTGCCTGGAGTGTTAGGGGGGGGATGGTGACAAATGAGCAGTTCTTC
CAWSVRGGMVTNEQFF
>.|TRBJ2-3|TRBD2|TRBV6-1
TGTGCCAGCAGTGAGGGACTAGCGCGCACAGATACGCAGTATTTT
CASSEGLARTDTQYF
>.|TRBJ1-3|.|TRBV11-2
TGTGCCAGCAGCTTAGTAGGAAACACCATATATTTT
CASSLVGNTIYF